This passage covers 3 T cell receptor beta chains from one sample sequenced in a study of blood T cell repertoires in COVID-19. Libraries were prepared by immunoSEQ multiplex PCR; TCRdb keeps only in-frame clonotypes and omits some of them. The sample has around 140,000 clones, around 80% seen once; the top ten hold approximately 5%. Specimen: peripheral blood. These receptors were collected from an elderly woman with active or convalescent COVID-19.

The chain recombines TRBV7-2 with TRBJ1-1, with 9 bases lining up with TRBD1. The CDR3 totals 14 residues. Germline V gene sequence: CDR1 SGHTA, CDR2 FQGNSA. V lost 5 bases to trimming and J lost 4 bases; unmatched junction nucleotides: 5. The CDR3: CASSTQGATTEAFF. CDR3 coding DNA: TGTGCCAGCAGCACACAGGGGGCTACCACTGAAGCTTTCTTT.

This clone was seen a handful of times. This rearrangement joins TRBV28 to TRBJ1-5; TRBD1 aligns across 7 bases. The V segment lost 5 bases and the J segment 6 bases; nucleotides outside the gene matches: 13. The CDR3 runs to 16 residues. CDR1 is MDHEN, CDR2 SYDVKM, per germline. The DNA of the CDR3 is TGTGCCAGCAGTCCCCACAGGGGCCGATGGGGTCAGCCCCAGCATTTT. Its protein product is CASSPHRGRWGQPQHF.

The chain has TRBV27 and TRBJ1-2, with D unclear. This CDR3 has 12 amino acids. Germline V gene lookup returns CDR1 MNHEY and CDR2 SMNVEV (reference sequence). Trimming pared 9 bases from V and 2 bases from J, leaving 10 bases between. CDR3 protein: CASRDKNYGYTF. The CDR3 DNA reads TGTGCCAGTCGGGATAAAAACTATGGCTACACCTTC.